Presented here are 20 T cell receptor beta chains from one specimen sequenced in a study of shared clonotypes between healthy human individuals. Here immunoSEQ multiplex PCR was the method, and the copy in TCRdb shows in-frame clones only, minus some. The sample gives about 670,000 clones, about two thirds of which show up once; 1.8% is in the top ten. Sequenced input: memory CD4+ T cells sorted from blood. Subset here: CD45RA-negative fraction. These TCRs come from a woman in her twenties or thirties in good health.

This chain links TRBV11-2 with TRBJ1-4; 8 bases are shared with TRBD1. The CDR3 sequence is 19 residues long. Germline V gives CDR1 SGHAT, CDR2 FQNNGV. After removal of 2 bases from V and 8 bases from J, the junction contained 19 bases not matched to a gene. As DNA, the CDR3 is TGTGCCAGCAGCTTACTATTCGGGACAGGCACCACGGTTGAAGAAAAACTGTTTTTT. Translating gives CASSLLFGTGTTVEEKLFF.

The V and J genes are TRBV5-1 and TRBJ2-2; no clear D gene. This CDR3 is built from 13 residues. Per the germline V gene, CDR1 is SGHRS and CDR2 is YFSETQ. V shed 7 bases and J shed 7 bases, with 14 bases lying between them. CDR3 bases: TGCGCCAGCCTCGGGTACCTGAACGGGGAGCTGTTTTTT. Its protein product is CASLGYLNGELFF.

This clone was counted only a few times. This rearrangement joins TRBV29-1 to TRBJ2-5, with D uncertain. This CDR3 contains 13 residues. The V and J ends lost 1 base and 5 bases respectively, with 11 bases between them. Germline V lookup: CDR1 SQVTM, CDR2 ANQGSEA. CDR3 loop: CSVEGGRKETQYF. Here the CDR3 DNA reads TGCAGCGTTGAAGGGGGTAGGAAGGAGACCCAGTACTTC.

V is TRBV11-3 and J is TRBJ2-7; TRBD2 might be the D (5 bases). The CDR3 covers 17 residues. V gave up 5 bases and J gave up 0 bases, with 20 bases separating them. Per the germline V gene, CDR1 is SGHNT and CDR2 is YENEEA. CDR3 sequence (DNA): TGTGCCAGCAGCGCAACCCTTGGGAGTCTTAGCTCCTACGAGCAGTACTTC. Its protein is CASSATLGSLSSYEQYF.

This clone was observed a handful of times. The chain couples TRBV7-2 to TRBJ2-1; no clear D. The CDR3 spans 15 residues. The V end lost 4 bases, the J end lost 0 bases, and 10 bases lay between the germline ends. Per the germline V gene, CDR1 is SGHTA and CDR2 is FQGNSA. CDR3 nucleotide sequence: TGTGCCAGCAGCTCGTGGCGGAGCTCCTACAATGAGCAGTTCTTC. Its translation is CASSSWRSSYNEQFF.

This clone was observed a single time. V gene TRBV6-1 combines with J gene TRBJ1-3; 9 bases align to TRBD1. Looked up from germline, CDR1 is MNHNS and CDR2 is SASEGT. This CDR3 comprises 14 residues. Trimming took 11 bases from V and 0 from J; bases not matched to a gene: 5. CDR3 amino acids: CAHSQGASGNTIYF. The CDR3 region has the DNA TGTGCCCACTCACAGGGGGCCTCTGGAAACACCATATATTTT.

This chain uses TRBV28 with TRBJ1-5; no definite D call. CDR3 length: 14 amino acids. The V and J ends lost 4 bases and 7 bases respectively, with 14 bases between them. Looked up from germline, CDR1 is MDHEN and CDR2 is SYDVKM. In nucleotides, the CDR3 is TGTGCCAGCAGTTCTCCGGGTCAGTTGCAGCCCCAGCATTTT. Translation: CASSSPGQLQPQHF.

The genes are TRBV28 and TRBJ1-2; 7 bases fit TRBD1. This CDR3 spans 15 amino acids. V lost 5 bases, J lost 3 bases, and 9 bases stayed unmatched. Germline V gene sequence: CDR1 MDHEN, CDR2 SYDVKM. The CDR3 sequence: CASSKGPGGDYGYTF. As DNA, the CDR3 is TGTGCCAGCAGTAAGGGTCCAGGGGGGGACTATGGCTACACCTTC.

V gene TRBV4-2 combines with J gene TRBJ2-6; D remains ambiguous. Germline CDR1 and CDR2: LGHNA and YNFKEQ. V lost 1 base and J 8 bases, leaving 9 bases between the germline ends. The CDR3 runs 14 residues. CDR3 region: CASSQGRNPNVLTF. Here the CDR3 DNA reads TGTGCCAGCAGCCAAGGAAGGAATCCCAACGTCCTGACTTTC.

The chain employs TRBV29-1 and TRBJ2-5, with 10 bases fitting TRBD2. J gave up 5 bases and V 6 bases, and 15 bases lay outside the gene matches. In germline, CDR1 is SQVTM, CDR2 ANQGSEA. The CDR3 is 16 residues long. As DNA, the CDR3 is TGCAGCGTCCCTGGGGGGACTAGCGCGAAATCGGAGACCCAGTACTTC. Its protein product is CSVPGGTSAKSETQYF.

V and J are TRBV30 and TRBJ2-1, with D possibly being TRBD1 (5 bases). Germline V gives CDR1 GTSNPN, CDR2 SVGIG (reference sequence). The CDR3 loop spans 12 amino acids. Trimming took off 0 bases at V and 9 bases at J, with 9 bases between the two ends. The CDR3 DNA reads TGTGCCTGGAGTGTACTGGACACTGAGCAGTTCTTC. Its translation: CAWSVLDTEQFF.

This rearrangement joins TRBV7-9 to TRBJ2-1, with a tentative D call TRBD2 (6 bases). Trimming took 7 bases from V and 5 from J, leaving 15 bases between them. Germline CDR1 is SEHNR and CDR2 is FQNEAQ (reference sequence). This CDR3 has 14 residues. The CDR3 sequence is CASIVGGGNNEQFF. For the CDR3, the DNA is TGTGCCAGCATCGTGGGAGGAGGGAACAATGAGCAGTTCTTC.

This clone turned up a few times. V usage is TRBV10-3 and J usage is TRBJ2-5, with no clear D. CDR3 length equals 13 residues. V was pared by 3 bases and J by 5 bases, with 10 bases between. Per germline, CDR1 ENHRY and CDR2 SYGVKD. The CDR3 loop is CAISEVLGETQYF. The CDR3 DNA is TGTGCCATCAGTGAAGTGTTAGGGGAGACCCAGTACTTC.

The chain uses TRBV2 and TRBJ2-7, with 12 bases identical to TRBD2. The CDR3 loop spans 14 amino acids. The V segment lost 5 bases and the J segment 9 bases; nucleotides outside the gene matches: 8. The germline CDR1 and CDR2 sequences are SNHLY and FYNNEI. The CDR3 DNA follows: TGTGCCAGCAGTAGGACAGGACTAGCGGGAAGGCAGTACTTC. Encoded protein: CASSRTGLAGRQYF.

The V call is TRBV11-2, the J call TRBJ2-7; perhaps TRBD1 as D (5 bases). The CDR3 sequence is 15 residues long. The germline gives CDR1 SGHAT, CDR2 FQNNGV. Between the trimmed V and J ends, which lost 5 bases and 0 bases, there was a span of 14 bases. Written as DNA, the CDR3 is TGTGCCAGCAGCCGAACCTTTGACAGCTCCTACGAGCAGTACTTC. Protein product: CASSRTFDSSYEQYF.

This chain links TRBV19 with TRBJ2-1, with D possibly being TRBD2 (7 bases). The germline V gene encodes CDR1 LNHDA and CDR2 SQIVND (reference sequence). The CDR3 sequence is 12 residues long. Trimming cost V 8 bases and J 9 bases, with 14 bases left between them. This CDR3 reads CASREGGGEQFF. The CDR3 DNA reads TGTGCCAGTCGCGAAGGGGGGGGTGAGCAGTTCTTC.

This clone was detected only once. The chain links TRBV27 to TRBJ1-3; D uncertain. The germline V gene has CDR1 MNHEY and CDR2 SMNVEV (reference sequence). CDR3 length: 15 residues. V was trimmed by 6 bases and J by 4 bases, leaving 16 bases between them. The CDR3 is CASSPRQLPGNTIYF. The CDR3, as DNA: TGTGCCAGCAGCCCTCGGCAGTTACCCGGAAACACCATATATTTT.

This clone was seen more than once but under ten times. The same CDR3 can be traced to other DNA sequences in this sample. The chain uses TRBV11-3 and TRBJ1-1, with D hard to call. In germline, CDR1 is SGHNT, CDR2 YENEEA. V dropped 3 bases and J dropped 1 base, with 9 bases sitting between them. There are 14 residues in the CDR3. CDR3 nucleotides: TGTGCCAGCAGCTTGGACGGTGAGAACACTGAAGCTTTCTTT. As protein: CASSLDGENTEAFF.

This sequence joins TRBV7-2 and TRBJ2-7, with a possible D match to TRBD2 (5 bases). Germline V gene sequence: CDR1 SGHTA, CDR2 FQGNSA. V was pared by 0 bases and J by 0 bases, with 12 bases between. CDR3 length: 16 residues. CDR3 nucleotide sequence: TGTGCCAGCAGCTTAGCTCGCGGGTCTACCTCCTACGAGCAGTACTTC. Translated, it gives CASSLARGSTSYEQYF.

This sequence joins TRBV21-1 and TRBJ1-5. TRBV21-1 is a documented pseudogene. The CDR3 runs 15 residues. CDR3 DNA: TGTGCCAGCAGTAGAACAAAGGTTGTTGTCCAGCCCCAGCATTTT. It translates to CASSRTKVVVQPQHF.